The present entry profiles one T cell receptor (beta chain) with its context. The table lists this clone with a few counts. What antigen it recognizes has not been identified. The record has no base qualities; no much larger clone is one base away. The germline V gene encodes CDR1 MDHEN and CDR2 SYDVKM. The CDR3 runs 14 residues from the cysteine to the phenylalanine. The entry retains the CDR3 DNA only, 42 bases that are in frame from base 1. The germline V and J ends show losses of 4 bases and 4 bases respectively, and no gene match explains 3 bases of the junction. The cohort comprised under 700 healthy bone marrow donors. Cohort members were all nominally healthy when sampled, although unrecorded immune exposures were likely present. The donor was CMV seronegative and belonged to the group of 320 or so seronegative cohort members. Each donor provided a peripheral blood sample, and peripheral blood mononuclear cells were used for TCR beta sequencing. The Qiagen DNeasy Blood Extraction Kit was used to extract genomic DNA from the blood cell samples.

This sample was taken from a study of cytomegalovirus exposure and HLA in healthy donors (dated by TCRdb to about 2017). Describing the broader study: An earlier analysis of some 600 of the donors reported approximately 260 Gb of sequence data and 95 million to 140 million unique TCR beta sequences obtained from about 200 million T cells. Across 398 genotyped donors of the cohort, an average of roughly 200,000 unique TCR beta nucleotide sequences per donor were sequenced, and roughly a sixth of those sequences were non-productive. Both class I and class II loci were covered by HLA typing, at four-digit resolution. All discovery cohort repertoires had been generated on a single sequencing platform. Rather than drawing on any new phenotypic data, the later analysis identified candidate immune exposures from TCR beta sequences and the way those sequences occurred across donors. Besides the first cohort of roughly 660 subjects, a separate validation cohort made up of some 110 different subjects was used. Roughly five DR-DQ haplotypes were handled as single units for association and clustering, since linkage in the cohort was strong. The aim of the study was to test whether cataloging public T cell receptors could identify signatures of past pathogen exposure. To predict cytomegalovirus infection status, the study combined high-throughput TCR immunosequencing, statistical association of individual TCRs with disease status, and machine learning. The number of typed donors differed by locus: about 629-630 for A, B, C, DRB1 and DQB1; approximately 520 for DQA1; over 600 for DPA1; and some 470 for DPB1. A later analysis re-examined previously published TCR beta repertoires from more than 650 donors and added high-resolution HLA genotyping to investigate patterns of TCR occurrence. Donor age, sex, ethnicity and CMV serostatus were compiled together with the repertoire data. About 280 gigabases of sequencing data and around 88 million unique TCR sequences made up an early release that covered approximately 650 HLA-typed donors. Of the roughly 400 genotyped donors, about 84% fell in the genetic ancestry cluster associated with self-reported Caucasian donors. Genome-wide SNP genotypes for about three fifths of the roughly 700 donors were used in a later genetic analysis, which treated that subset as a discovery cohort. An earlier analysis of several hundred of the donors applied high-throughput TCR beta sequencing to assess whether each TCR beta V gene segment acted as functional or pseudogenic. Using immunosequencing, the study profiled T cell repertoires from about 650 subjects and related those repertoires to cytomegalovirus serostatus.

Paper-wide results and their limitations: Linkage disequilibrium might explain the correlated functional status among segregating V segments, but an unknown experimental factor could not be excluded. According to a later genetic analysis, donors in an Asian-associated ancestry cluster had fewer N-insertions in productive TCRs than the roughly 700-donor mean. Three of the identified cytomegalovirus-associated TCR beta chains were confirmed in vitro to be specific for cytomegalovirus antigens. In a later analysis, TCR association rates were found to vary across HLA loci, with the most associated TCRs seen for DRB1 alleles and the fewest for HLA-C alleles. Most TCR sequences were seen in very few donors, while some public TCRs were found in many individuals. According to the authors, the approach could potentially be generalized to other disease states and immunological phenotypes. An earlier analysis of approximately 590 of the donors showed that most TCR beta V segments appeared in productive rearrangements either about 87% or about 30% of the time, which broadly matched IMGT annotations. CMV serostatus was the only immune exposure information available for the cohort. A cluster of highly shared sequence variants was judged likely to represent a technical artifact of the sequencing pipeline. Cytomegalovirus status was reported to be diagnosed by the classifier with high specificity and sensitivity in both the original and validation cohorts. A further reported finding was that TCR beta sequences accurately predicted the HLA-A and HLA-B alleles for most subjects in the first cohort. Because counts were too low, about 18 rarely observed V segments, including chromosome 9 orphons, were excluded from the earlier analysis of around 640 of the donors. Some IMGT-functional V segments, including TRBV6-2 and TRBV6-3, could not be told apart with the 87-base-pair reads, so those segments were excluded. An association between a missense DCLRE1C variant and V-gene and J-gene trimming of TCR beta chains was found in a later genetic analysis and replicated in an independent cohort. A later analysis found that most CMV-associated TCR beta chains appeared HLA-restricted, with HLA associations seemingly driven largely by CMV exposure. Assigning TCR associations to individual alleles was difficult when HLA alleles, especially DR and DQ, strongly co-occurred. Sequencing depth was assumed to be roughly uniform across donors in the presence/absence analyses, though that assumption may not hold. A later analysis reported that several top co-occurrence clusters appeared linked to parvovirus B19, influenza, CMV and Epstein-Barr virus. The study listed over 150 TCR beta chains as associated with cytomegalovirus. Specific HLA alleles were associated with 15,000 to 20,000 TCR beta sequences at a false discovery rate of 0.05 in a later analysis. A later analysis found that HLA-associated TCR beta chains were more clonally expanded and had lower generation probabilities than equally common non-associated chains. Because HLA typing was missing for some donors at each locus, association tests included only the typed subset. Only TCR beta chains were sequenced in this cohort, and the absence of alpha or paired-chain data limited detectable features.

The library was made by the immunoSEQ multiplex PCR assay. For the multiplex PCR, a mixture combining 60 forward primers for TCR Vbeta segments and 13 reverse primers for TCR Jbeta segments was used. Amplification of the CDR3 region of rearranged TCR beta genes was performed with a multiplex PCR assay on genomic DNA. The amplified TCR beta libraries were sequenced on the Illumina HiSeq System as 87-base-pair reads. The source study handled its data this way. A later analysis counted 75 million to 100 million unique TCR beta chains across the 600 to 850 repertoires, and some 11 million of these chains were shared by at least two donors. Raw reads were error-corrected and collapsed into unique sequences with a nearest-neighbor algorithm that merged closely related sequences to remove PCR and sequencing errors. Alignment of CDR3 sequences to IMGT reference sequences was used to assign V, D and J gene segments. Each retained sequence needed at least a six-nucleotide match to both a V gene segment and a J gene segment. A rearrangement counted as productive if the CDR3 had no stop codons and remained in frame with V and J, and every other rearrangement counted as non-productive. CDR3 was defined according to IMGT convention as the region running from the second conserved V-encoded cysteine to the conserved J-encoded phenylalanine. The earlier analysis of 500 to 600 of the donors excluded sequences that lacked an unambiguous match to a single V gene segment. In an earlier analysis of around 600 of the donors, V segments were called functional above 56.7% productive rearrangements and were called segregating when the between-donor standard deviation exceeded 5%. A statistical classification framework was developed to diagnose cytomegalovirus status using the catalog of TCR beta chain sequences. In a later analysis, TCR nucleotide sequences were compared against IMGT/GENE-DB human TR gene sequences so that V and J genes could be assigned. The TCRdist pipeline was used in a later analysis to assign CDR3 sequences and most-parsimonious VDJ recombination scenarios. In a later analysis, each TCR beta chain was defined by its CDR3 amino acid sequence together with its V-gene family, and reads without a unique V-gene family were excluded. As a way to deal with suspected cross-contamination and a sequencing artifact, a later analysis dropped 592 nucleotide sequences that were highly shared and had low generation probability. In a later analysis, a clonal expansion index for each public chain was calculated from normalized within-repertoire ranks of inferred template counts. A later analysis computed generation probabilities with a VDJ recombination model fitted to out-of-frame rearrangements, and checked the results against IGoR. A later analysis scored TCR-TCR, TCR-HLA and TCR-CMV co-occurrence with hypergeometric tests, applying a repertoire-size bias correction to TCR pairs. False discovery rates were estimated in a later analysis by permuting HLA or CMV assignments 20 times. In a later analysis, co-occurring TCRs were grouped using DBSCAN, and TCRdist sequence similarity was added for clustering within HLA-allele-positive subsets. Co-occurrence clustering excluded repertoires with fewer than 30,000 or more than 120,000 public chains, plus five with anomalous nucleotide sharing. Not all clones reach the TCRdb copy of this immuneACCESS table, which keeps in-frame sequences only. Checked studies attribute under half of the gap to unresolved V genes and leave the rest unexplained. The DNA was the basis for D and trimming; V, J and clone size are from that table. The sample has about 150,000 clones on record, approximately 87% of them singletons. The ten largest clones take up under 6.5% of the sample.

The TCR originated in a woman aged 25 to 39 in good health and CMV-seronegative. The V gene is TRBV28 and the J gene is TRBJ2-5, with 10 junctional bases fitting TRBD1. Sequenced: PBMCs. The CDR3 loop reads CASSSGQGRETQYF. The nucleotide sequence is given as TGTGCCAGCAGTTCGGGACAGGGGCGAGAGACCCAGTACTTC.